This TCR beta chain was captured in a study of shared clonotypes between healthy human individuals. Turning to the study itself: The people who gave samples were a couple of women and a few men aged 18 to 49.

Some clones are missing from TCRdb's copy, which holds only in-frame ones; the method was immunoSEQ multiplex PCR. Of 2 million to 3 million clones listed, under 95% were seen once; the top ten hold about 0.34%. The study, taken as a whole, reports: Estimated richness values were generally larger in naive subsets than in memory subsets.

This clone was recorded a few times. Its specificity is not known. Division of CD4+ cells produced a CD45RA+ naive subset and a CD45RA-negative memory subset. The source of this sequence is a man in his late teens or twenties in good health. Some clones in this sample may be carry-over from other donors' samples. Sequenced sample: naive CD4+ T cells from PBMCs. Described subset: CD45RA+ positively selected.

This chain's CDR3 is CASSLGGRNQPQHF. The CDR3 bases are TGTGCCAGCAGTTTGGGGGGCCGCAATCAGCCCCAGCATTTT. This chain links TRBV28 with TRBJ1-5; D is possibly TRBD1 (6 bases). The CDR3 runs 14 residues. Germline V gene lookup returns CDR1 MDHEN and CDR2 SYDVKM. Deletions cut 3 bases from V and 2 bases from J, with 8 bases between.